The 22 T cell receptor beta chains below all came from one sample that was sequenced in a study of T cell repertoires in cytomegalovirus infection. No antigen has been assigned to these receptors. TCRdb reprocessed the reads via MiXCR and lists one record per CDR3 protein. The sample has over 100,000 distinct CDR3 sequences; around 28% are singletons. Sequences were derived from CD8+ T cells from cultured PBMCs, sampled from culture after CMV antigen stimulation. The receptors originated from a human donor in good health (CMV status not recorded). Some clones in this sample may be carry-over from other donors' samples.

This clonotype showed up just a few times. The chain carries TRBV19 and TRBJ2-1; D is perhaps TRBD1 or TRBD2 (6 bases each). Looked up from germline, CDR1 is LNHDA and CDR2 is SQIVND (reference sequence). V was clipped by 7 bases and J by 7 bases, with 17 bases between them. The CDR3 sequence is 14 residues long. The CDR3 DNA reads as TGTGCCAGTAACATTGGGGGGCTGATTAATGAGCAGTTCTTC. Its translation is CASNIGGLINEQFF.

In this sample, this clonotype turned up a few times. The V and J genes are TRBV6-5 and TRBJ2-1, with 12 nucleotides matching TRBD2. Germline trimming cut 2 bases from V and 5 bases from J; bases unmatched to any gene: 4. Germline values: CDR1 MNHEY, CDR2 SVGAGI. The CDR3 contains 16 residues. In DNA form, the CDR3 reads TGTGCCAGCAGTTACCAGACTAGCGGGGGTCACAATGAGCAGTTCTTC. Protein sequence: CASSYQTSGGHNEQFF.

Note on this clonotype: Since a much larger clone is just one base distant, this may be a read error. The rearrangement joins TRBV28 to TRBJ2-6, with TRBD2 as a possible D gene (5 bases). The CDR3 is made up of 19 amino acids. The germline V gene has CDR1 MDHEN and CDR2 SYDVKM. The CDR3 is CANSSPRVATGTGANVLTF. As DNA, the CDR3 is TGTGCCAACAGTTCACCTCGAGTGGCTACGGGGACTGGGGCCAACGTCCTGACTTTC.

The V call is TRBV29-1, the J call TRBJ2-3; D may be TRBD2 (6 bases). Germline CDR1 SQVTM, CDR2 ANQGSEA. V was clipped by 0 bases and J by 1 base, with 11 bases between them. There are 15 residues in the CDR3. The CDR3 loop reads CSVEDRGSRTDTQYF. For the CDR3, the DNA is TGCAGCGTTGAAGATCGGGGGAGTCGCACAGATACGCAGTATTTT.

This clonotype was seen a few times. This rearrangement joins TRBV20-1 to TRBJ1-1; D is uncertain. CDR1 is DFQATT and CDR2 is SNEGSKA in the germline V gene (reference sequence). V was pared by 5 bases and J by 3 bases, with 16 bases between. The CDR3 is made up of 14 amino acids. As DNA, the CDR3 is TGCAGTGCTTTTAACGGTCGCGGGGACACTGAAGCTTTCTTT. The encoded protein is CSAFNGRGDTEAFF.

The CDR3 DNA reads TGTGCCAGCAGTTTCGGGGGCTCGGACACTGAAGCTTTCTTT. Translating it yields CASSFGGSDTEAFF. The V gene is TRBV27, the J gene TRBJ1-1; a weak D match, TRBD1 (6 bases). This CDR3 is 14 amino acids long. V was shortened by 3 bases and J by 3 bases, with 11 bases between the two germline ends. Germline CDR1 and CDR2: MNHEY and SMNVEV (reference sequence).

The genes are TRBV7-9 and TRBJ1-5; the D is unclear. CDR1 and CDR2 (germline): SEHNR, FQNEAQ (reference sequence). The CDR3 covers 15 residues. Trimming shortened V by 4 bases and J by 1 base, and 11 bases separated the two germline ends. The CDR3 bases are TGTGCCAGCAGCTCTCTGTTGGGGAGCAATCAGCCCCAGCATTTT. It is translated as CASSSLLGSNQPQHF. Together with reference TRBV7-9 and TRBJ1-5, the CDR3 gives the full variable domain: DTGVSQNPRHKITKRGQNVTFRCDPISEHNRLYWYRQTLGQGPEFLTYFQNEAQLEKSRLLSDRFSAERPKGSFSTLEIQRTEQGDSAMYLCASSSLLGSNQPQHFGDGTRLSIL.

The chain recombines TRBV19 with TRBJ2-3; D is ambiguous. Between the trimmed V and J ends, which lost 7 bases and 4 bases, there was a span of 6 bases. This CDR3 has 11 residues. Germline lookup yields CDR1 LNHDA and CDR2 SQIVND (reference sequence). The chain's CDR3 is CASKAADTQYF. The CDR3 nucleotides are TGTGCCAGTAAGGCGGCAGATACGCAGTATTTT.

Only a few counts were recorded for this clonotype. The chain has TRBV28 and TRBJ1-4; perhaps TRBD1 as D (6 bases). Germline assignment: CDR1 MDHEN and CDR2 SYDVKM. The CDR3 spans 16 residues. V lost 7 bases and J 7 bases, leaving 22 bases between the germline ends. The CDR3 DNA is TGTGCCAGCACCCCTACTGAGGTAGGGGGTGCTGAAAAACTGTTTTTT. Its translation: CASTPTEVGGAEKLFF.

The V and J genes are TRBV19 and TRBJ1-2; the match to TRBD1 covers 9 bases. Germline trimming cut 7 bases from V and 5 bases from J; bases unmatched to any gene: 14. Germline assignment: CDR1 LNHDA and CDR2 SQIVND (reference sequence). The CDR3 is made up of 16 amino acids. The CDR3 sequence: CASTKLGGQGSYGYTF. The CDR3 bases are TGTGCCAGTACGAAGCTGGGGGGACAGGGTTCGTATGGCTACACCTTC. The variable domain in full, with the rest retrieved from reference TRBV19 and TRBJ1-2, is DGGITQSPKYLFRKEGQNVTLSCEQNLNHDAMYWYRQDPGQGLRLIYYSQIVNDFQKGDIAEGYSVSREKKESFPLTVTSAQKNPTAFYLCASTKLGGQGSYGYTFGSGTRLTVV.

The chain couples TRBV28 to TRBJ2-6; D uncertain. V was cut by 4 bases and J by 0 bases, with 13 bases left in between. This CDR3 contains 17 residues. Germline CDR1 is MDHEN and CDR2 is SYDVKM. CDR3 bases: TGTGCCAGCAGTTCTCCTGACCGTGACTCTGGGGCCAACGTCCTGACTTTC. Residues: CASSSPDRDSGANVLTF.

V and J are TRBV6-6 and TRBJ1-3, with a weak D call TRBD1 (5 bases). This CDR3 has 15 residues. Germline values: CDR1 MNHNY, CDR2 SVGAGI (reference sequence). V was shortened by 7 bases and J by 0 bases, with 13 bases between the two germline ends. In DNA form, the CDR3 reads TGTGCCAGCACCAACCCGACAGTCTCTGGAAACACCATATATTTT. It yields the protein CASTNPTVSGNTIYF.

This chain connects TRBV7-2 to TRBJ2-1; D might be TRBD1 (5 bases). The germline V gene encodes CDR1 SGHTA and CDR2 FQGNSA. The germline V and J ends were trimmed by 2 bases and 8 bases, with 16 bases remaining between them. The CDR3 runs to 15 residues. In DNA, the CDR3 is TGTGCCAGCAGCTTACTGGGGCCCTTCGCCGATGAGCAGTTCTTC. Translated, it gives CASSLLGPFADEQFF.

This chain links TRBV14 with TRBJ2-1; D is perhaps TRBD1 (8 bases). Germline loops: CDR1 SGHDN, CDR2 FVKESK. Trimming pared 0 bases from V and 8 bases from J, leaving 17 bases between. This CDR3 comprises 16 residues. The DNA of the CDR3 is TGTGCCAGCAGCCAAGATGCAGGGGGCCGGGGGGATGAGCAGTTCTTC. Translated, it gives CASSQDAGGRGDEQFF.

This clonotype has more than one count but fewer than ten. The chain is built from TRBV19 and TRBJ2-1, with D tentatively TRBD2 (5 bases). This CDR3 is built from 14 residues. V lost 6 bases, J lost 5 bases, and 14 bases lay in between. Germline CDR1 LNHDA, CDR2 SQIVND (reference sequence). The CDR3 bases are TGTGCCAGTAGATTCCGGGGAGAAAACAATGAGCAGTTCTTC. Encoded protein: CASRFRGENNEQFF.

This clonotype has ten or more counts. The chain carries TRBV12-3 or TRBV12-4 and TRBJ2-1; TRBD2 agrees at 8 bases. The ends lost 5 bases at V and 3 bases at J; junction bases unmatched: 6. The CDR3 length is 15 residues. DNA for the CDR3: TGTGCCAGCAGTCTGAGCGGGGGTGGCTACAATGAGCAGTTCTTC. This gives the protein CASSLSGGGYNEQFF.

The chain uses TRBV7-9 and TRBJ1-2; the D is unclear. V shed 0 bases and J shed 6 bases, with 5 bases lying between them. There are 12 residues in the CDR3. Germline CDR1 and CDR2: SEHNR and FQNEAQ (reference sequence). This chain's CDR3 is CASSLAGDGYTF. DNA for the CDR3: TGTGCCAGCAGCTTAGCGGGAGATGGCTACACCTTC.

This clonotype showed up just once. The chain recombines TRBV28 with TRBJ1-2; no reliable D call. V lost 10 bases and J lost 8, with 20 bases in between. The CDR3 sequence is 13 residues long. Looked up from germline, CDR1 is MDHEN and CDR2 is SYDVKM. The chain's CDR3 is CAIGNPFIGGYTF. The CDR3 DNA follows: TGTGCCATTGGCAACCCTTTCATTGGAGGCTACACCTTC.

A few counts support this clonotype. The chain links TRBV7-9 to TRBJ1-1; D remains unclear. The CDR3 has 11 amino acids. V was trimmed by 5 bases and J by 5 bases, leaving 6 bases between them. Germline-derived CDR1 and CDR2 are SEHNR and FQNEAQ (reference sequence). CDR3 region: CASSGGTEAFF. In nucleotides, the CDR3 is TGTGCCAGCAGCGGCGGAACTGAAGCTTTCTTT. The full variable domain, in which reference TRBV7-9 and TRBJ1-1 provide the parts outside the CDR3, is DTGVSQNPRHKITKRGQNVTFRCDPISEHNRLYWYRQTLGQGPEFLTYFQNEAQLEKSRLLSDRFSAERPKGSFSTLEIQRTEQGDSAMYLCASSGGTEAFFGQGTRLTVV.

The table lists this clonotype with a count of one. A much larger clonotype is one base distant, so this may be a read error. The gene calls are TRBV19 and TRBJ2-7, with TRBD1 matching 10 bases. The germline CDR1 and CDR2 sequences are LNHDA and SQIVND (reference sequence). The CDR3 sequence is 14 residues long. The CDR3 is CAGSASGTGVEQYF. The DNA of the CDR3 is TGTGCCGGTAGTGCCTCCGGGACAGGGGTTGAGCAGTACTTC.

The V gene is TRBV29-1, the J gene TRBJ2-1; no clear D gene. The V end was cut by 7 bases, the J end by 3 bases, with 13 bases between. The CDR3 loop spans 13 amino acids. The V gene's germline CDR1 is SQVTM and CDR2 ANQGSEA. The CDR3 spells CSASEINYNEQFF. The CDR3 DNA reads as TGCAGCGCATCGGAGATAAACTACAATGAGCAGTTCTTC.

This clonotype was counted between two and nine times. This chain uses TRBV29-1 with TRBJ2-7, with D maybe TRBD2 (5 bases). V shed 3 bases and J shed 0 bases, with 6 bases lying between them. Germline lookup yields CDR1 SQVTM and CDR2 ANQGSEA. This CDR3 contains 12 residues. CDR3 DNA: TGCAGCGTTGAGGGGAGCTCCTACGAGCAGTACTTC. It is translated as CSVEGSSYEQYF.